This entry lists 29 T cell receptor beta chains sequenced from one sample in a study of CD8 T cells in ankylosing spondylitis. TCRdb passed the 5' RACE reads through MiXCR, listing each CDR3 protein once. The data contain about 140,000 distinct CDR3 sequences, about 6.7% of them singletons. The sample was blood, either unsorted or a sorted T cell fraction (not recorded which). Receptors originate from a female donor with ankylosing spondylitis or in good health (not recorded which).

This chain uses TRBV7-2 with TRBJ2-7; D is possibly TRBD1 (5 bases). V shed 1 base and J shed 0 bases, with 10 bases lying between them. The germline V gene encodes CDR1 SGHTA and CDR2 FQGNSA. The CDR3 is 15 amino acids. CDR3 DNA: TGTGCCAGCAGCTTAGAGTGGGGCCCCTCCTACGAGCAGTACTTC. Protein: CASSLEWGPSYEQYF.

Ten or more counts support this clonotype. The rearrangement joins TRBV5-1 to TRBJ1-1, with TRBD1 matching 7 bases. The junction had 5 bases not matched to a gene; V was cut back by 0 bases and J by 0 bases. CDR1 is SGHRS and CDR2 is YFSETQ in the germline V gene. CDR3 length: 16 amino acids. CDR3 sequence reads: CASSLVGGGLNTEAFF. The CDR3 nucleotides read TGCGCCAGCAGCTTGGTAGGGGGCGGTCTGAACACTGAAGCTTTCTTT.

The V and J genes are TRBV11-1 and TRBJ2-6, with D perhaps TRBD1 (8 bases). V gave up 4 bases and J gave up 0 bases, with 16 bases separating them. In germline, CDR1 is SGHAT, CDR2 FQDESV (reference sequence). The CDR3 covers 18 residues. Here the CDR3 DNA reads TGTGCCAGCAGCTCAGCGGGACAGGCGGGCTCTGGGGCCAACGTCCTGACTTTC. Protein product: CASSSAGQAGSGANVLTF.

This clonotype appeared many times. The rearrangement joins TRBV12-3 or TRBV12-4 to TRBJ1-2, with TRBD1 matching 7 bases. Germline trimming cut 8 bases from V and 8 bases from J; bases unmatched to any gene: 14. CDR3 size: 14 residues. CDR3 sequence reads: CASGLRDRENGYTF. Here the CDR3 DNA reads TGTGCCAGCGGCCTTCGCGACAGGGAGAACGGCTACACCTTC.

This clonotype was seen only a few times. The CDR3 region is CASSVDRAEQFF. The CDR3 nucleotides are TGCGCCAGCAGCGTTGACAGGGCTGAGCAGTTCTTC. This chain links TRBV5-1 with TRBJ2-1; TRBD1 agrees at 7 bases. Germline-derived CDR1 and CDR2 are SGHRS and YFSETQ. V shed 4 bases, J shed 9 bases, and the junction held 4 bases outside the gene matches. This CDR3 contains 12 residues.

This clonotype was recorded many times. The chain has TRBV5-1 and TRBJ2-2, with D uncertain. With 5 bases removed from V and 5 bases from J, the gap between germline ends came to 19 bases. CDR3 length: 16 amino acids. CDR1 and CDR2 (germline): SGHRS, YFSETQ. The CDR3 DNA reads as TGCGCCAGCAGACCCTGGCTTGGGCAGATGACCGGGGAGCTGTTTTTT. Translated: CASRPWLGQMTGELFF.

This chain uses TRBV18 with TRBJ2-3; no firm D call. This CDR3 spans 13 amino acids. V dropped 2 bases and J dropped 5 bases, with 8 bases sitting between them. CDR1 and CDR2 from the germline V gene are KGHSH and LQKENI. The CDR3 nucleotides are TGTGCCAGCTCACCAGCCCGAGGAGATACGCAGTATTTT. Translated: CASSPARGDTQYF.

The chain couples TRBV28 to TRBJ1-1; the D is unclear. The CDR3 covers 12 residues. Germline CDR1 MDHEN, CDR2 SYDVKM. Between the trimmed V and J ends, which lost 4 bases and 3 bases, there was a span of 6 bases. CDR3 sequence: CASSSLYTEAFF. The CDR3 DNA reads as TGTGCCAGCAGTTCCCTCTACACTGAAGCTTTCTTT. The whole variable domain, remainder taken from reference TRBV28 and TRBJ1-1, is DVKVTQSSRYLVKRTGEKVFLECVQDMDHENMFWYRQDPGLGLRLIYFSYDVKMKEKGDIPEGYSVSREKKERFSLILESASTNQTSMYLCASSSLYTEAFFGQGTRLTVV.

Ten or more counts support this clonotype. Relative to the germline gene, one junction end is altered; a read error may explain this. The genes are TRBV9 and TRBJ2-7; D may be TRBD2 (5 bases). Germline loops: CDR1 SGDLS, CDR2 YYNGEE. The CDR3 is 14 amino acids. The CDR3 loop reads CASSVDEGSSEQYF. The CDR3 region has the DNA TGTGCCAGCAGCGTAGATGAGGGATCCTCCGAGCAGTACTTC.

This clonotype occurred a few times. V is TRBV4-1 and J is TRBJ2-3; TRBD2 matches at 12 bases. Trimming removed 4 bases from V and 5 bases from J; junction bases left unmatched: 10. The CDR3 runs 17 residues. Germline V gives CDR1 MGHRA, CDR2 YSYEKL. CDR3 protein: CASSLTLAGGREDTQYF. CDR3 coding DNA: TGCGCCAGCAGCCTCACCCTAGCGGGGGGGCGTGAAGATACGCAGTATTTT.

The rearrangement links TRBV20-1 to TRBJ2-1, with a tentative D call TRBD2 (5 bases). The CDR3 length is 12 residues. The V end lost 7 bases, the J end lost 9 bases, and 16 bases lay between the germline ends. Germline V gene sequence: CDR1 DFQATT, CDR2 SNEGSKA (reference sequence). CDR3 bases: TGCAGTGTCTTAGCCGGGGTGGCTGAGCAGTTCTTC. Translated, it gives CSVLAGVAEQFF.

This clonotype was counted ten times or more. The J gene is TRBJ2-1, the V gene TRBV5-1; the match to TRBD2 covers 9 bases. The CDR3 is 16 amino acids. Germline CDR1 and CDR2: SGHRS and YFSETQ. After removal of 0 bases from V and 2 bases from J, the junction contained 3 bases not matched to a gene. The CDR3 DNA reads as TGCGCCAGCAGCTTGGCGGCGGGGGGGACCTACAATGAGCAGTTCTTC. It translates to CASSLAAGGTYNEQFF.

This clonotype has at least ten counts. The gene calls are TRBV5-1 and TRBJ2-7; 8 bases map to TRBD1. Germline lookup yields CDR1 SGHRS and CDR2 YFSETQ. The CDR3 covers 14 residues. J lost 0 bases, V lost 5 bases, and 4 bases had no gene match. The CDR3 region is CASRWTGSSYEQYF. The CDR3 nucleotides read TGCGCCAGCAGATGGACAGGGAGCTCCTACGAGCAGTACTTC. The entire variable domain, with the rest obtained from reference TRBV5-1 and TRBJ2-7, is as follows: KAGVTQTPRYLIKTRGQQVTLSCSPISGHRSVSWYQQTPGQGLQFLFEYFSETQRNKGNFPGRFSGRQFSNSRSEMNVSTLELGDSALYLCASRWTGSSYEQYFGPGTRLTVT.

V gene TRBV30 combines with J gene TRBJ1-6, with 8 bases aligning to TRBD1. Germline CDR1 is GTSNPN and CDR2 is SVGIG (reference sequence). The CDR3 sequence is 15 residues long. The V gene end was trimmed by 1 base and the J gene end by 9 bases; junction bases not matched to a gene: 8. For the CDR3, the DNA is TGTGCCTGGAGTGGAATCGGACAGGGTGGTTCACCCCTCCACTTT. It codes for CAWSGIGQGGSPLHF.

This clonotype came up many times. The rearrangement links TRBV5-1 to TRBJ1-2; the D is unclear. This CDR3 region has 14 residues. The germline V gene encodes CDR1 SGHRS and CDR2 YFSETQ. V lost 0 bases to trimming and J lost 0 bases, with 6 bases between them. CDR3 region: CASSLGEPNYGYTF. Written as DNA, the CDR3 is TGCGCCAGCAGCTTGGGTGAACCTAACTATGGCTACACCTTC.

The chain uses TRBV20-1 and TRBJ2-2; D gene ambiguous. The V and J ends lost 7 bases and 1 base respectively, with 28 bases between them. CDR1 and CDR2 from the germline V gene are DFQATT and SNEGSKA (reference sequence). The CDR3 loop spans 19 amino acids. The CDR3 nucleotides read TGCAGTGGTAGCCAGGTGGGTGCTCGCACATCCAGGAACACCGGGGAGCTGTTTTTT. Protein: CSGSQVGARTSRNTGELFF.

This clonotype was recorded at least ten times. This chain links TRBV7-9 with TRBJ1-2, with D unclear. V gave up 1 base and J gave up 1 base, with 13 bases separating them. From germline, CDR1 is SEHNR and CDR2 FQNEAQ (reference sequence). The CDR3 length is 16 residues. CDR3 sequence reads: CASSLVLRERNYGYTF. CDR3 sequence (DNA): TGTGCCAGCAGCTTAGTCCTTAGGGAACGTAACTATGGCTACACCTTC.

This clonotype came up many times. The CDR3 here is CASSYHEAFF. The CDR3 nucleotides read TGTGCCAGCAGTTACCACGAAGCTTTCTTT. This chain uses TRBV6-7 with TRBJ1-1; D remains unclear. TRBV6-7 is an open reading frame, and its role is uncertain. The CDR3 extends over 10 amino acids. The germline V and J ends were trimmed by 2 bases and 8 bases, with 3 bases remaining between them.

This clonotype was counted ten times or more. The V gene is TRBV24-1, the J gene TRBJ2-3; D possibly matches TRBD1 or TRBD2 (5 bases each). The CDR3 is made up of 12 amino acids. Trimming took off 6 bases at V and 4 bases at J, with 7 bases between the two ends. CDR1 and CDR2 from the germline V gene are KGHDR and SFDVKD. The CDR3 bases are TGTGCCACCAGTCTGGGGGCAGATACGCAGTATTTT. Amino acids: CATSLGADTQYF.

Ten or more counts support this clonotype. The V and J genes are TRBV6-2 or TRBV6-3 and TRBJ2-1; 7 bases are shared with TRBD2. CDR3 length: 14 residues. Per germline, CDR1 MNHEY and CDR2 SVGEGT. V lost 7 bases to trimming and J lost 2 bases; unmatched junction nucleotides: 5. CDR3 DNA sequence: TGTGCCAGCAATCGGCGGGGGACCTACAATGAGCAGTTCTTC. It is translated as CASNRRGTYNEQFF.

This clonotype appeared many times. For the CDR3, the DNA is TGTGCCAGCAGCGACCGCGGCTCCTACTCCTACAATGAGCAGTTCTTC. This codes for CASSDRGSYSYNEQFF. The chain links TRBV11-2 to TRBJ2-1; D uncertain. Germline lookup yields CDR1 SGHAT and CDR2 FQNNGV. The CDR3 is 16 amino acids. The germline V and J ends were trimmed by 5 bases and 0 bases, with 14 bases remaining between them. The full variable domain, rest sourced from reference TRBV11-2 and TRBJ2-1, is EAGVAQSPRYKIIEKRQSVAFWCNPISGHATLYWYQQILGQGPKLLIQFQNNGVVDDSQLPKDRFSAERLKGVDSTLKIQPAKLEDSAVYLCASSDRGSYSYNEQFFGPGTRLTVL.

This clonotype has a count of ten or more. The J gene is TRBJ2-7, the V gene TRBV7-2; D perhaps matches TRBD1 (6 bases). V lost 5 bases, J lost 0 bases, and 14 bases lay in between. CDR1 and CDR2 from the germline V gene are SGHTA and FQGNSA. The length of the CDR3 is 15 residues. CDR3 region: CASSETGFASYEQYF. The CDR3 DNA reads as TGTGCCAGCAGCGAGACAGGTTTTGCCTCCTACGAGCAGTACTTC.

This clonotype was recorded many times. The V and J genes are TRBV7-2 and TRBJ2-1, with 7 bases that match TRBD2. The CDR3 is 17 amino acids. The V gene end was trimmed by 2 bases and the J gene end by 2 bases; junction bases not matched to a gene: 9. Germline V lookup: CDR1 SGHTA, CDR2 FQGNSA. The CDR3 is CASSLTWEAGPYNEQFF. The CDR3 nucleotides are TGTGCCAGCAGCTTAACGTGGGAAGCGGGGCCCTACAATGAGCAGTTCTTC. Full variable domain (rest looked up from reference TRBV7-2 and TRBJ2-1): GAGVSQSPSNKVTEKGKDVELRCDPISGHTALYWYRQSLGQGLEFLIYFQGNSAPDKSGLPSDRFSAERTGGSVSTLTIQRTQQEDSAVYLCASSLTWEAGPYNEQFFGPGTRLTVL.

This clonotype was found many times. The rearrangement joins TRBV6-5 to TRBJ2-1; D gene unclear. Germline CDR1 MNHEY, CDR2 SVGAGI. V was shortened by 0 bases and J by 7 bases, with 10 bases between the two germline ends. The CDR3 extends over 14 amino acids. The CDR3 nucleotides read TGTGCCAGCAGTTACTCACTCTCCCAGAATGAGCAGTTCTTC. Its translation: CASSYSLSQNEQFF.

This clonotype has a count of ten or more. This chain connects TRBV20-1 to TRBJ2-7, with D possibly TRBD1 on 6 matching bases. The CDR3 covers 14 residues. The V gene's germline CDR1 is DFQATT and CDR2 SNEGSKA (reference sequence). The V end lost 2 bases, the J end lost 0 bases, and 11 bases lay between the germline ends. CDR3 coding DNA: TGCAGTGCTAGACCGGACAGACCCTCCTACGAGCAGTACTTC. It codes for CSARPDRPSYEQYF.

This clonotype has at least ten counts. This rearrangement joins TRBV24-1 to TRBJ2-3; D remains unclear. Germline V gene data show CDR1 as KGHDR and CDR2 as SFDVKD. The CDR3 is 13 residues long. Trimming pared 6 bases from V and 8 bases from J, leaving 14 bases between. CDR3: CATSTGPDGTQYF. The CDR3 coding sequence is TGTGCCACCAGTACGGGCCCGGACGGTACGCAGTATTTT.

This clonotype appeared many times. The chain employs TRBV4-1 and TRBJ2-1; D might be TRBD1 (6 bases). CDR3 length: 15 amino acids. CDR1 is MGHRA, CDR2 YSYEKL, per germline. The V and J ends lost 4 bases and 4 bases respectively, with 14 bases between them. The CDR3 loop reads CASSPLPGTYNEQFF. The DNA of the CDR3 is TGCGCCAGCAGCCCTCTGCCTGGGACATACAATGAGCAGTTCTTC.

This clonotype was detected many times. V is TRBV2 and J is TRBJ2-7, with a possible D match to TRBD2 (6 bases). Germline CDR1 SNHLY, CDR2 FYNNEI. This CDR3 is 12 amino acids long. Trimming cost V 3 bases and J 12 bases, with 15 bases left between them. The CDR3 here is CASSEVGRTVYF. In DNA, the CDR3 is TGTGCCAGCAGTGAGGTAGGGAGGACCGTGTACTTC.

Only a few counts were recorded for this clonotype. This may arise from a read error, as a much more abundant clone is one base away. CDR3 coding DNA: TGTGCCTGGAGTAGGAACACCGGGGAGCTGTTTTTT. This codes for CAWSRNTGELFF. This chain connects TRBV30 to TRBJ2-2, with D unclear. CDR3 length: 12 residues. V lost 2 bases and J 1 base, leaving 2 bases between the germline ends. Germline V gene sequence: CDR1 GTSNPN, CDR2 SVGIG (reference sequence).